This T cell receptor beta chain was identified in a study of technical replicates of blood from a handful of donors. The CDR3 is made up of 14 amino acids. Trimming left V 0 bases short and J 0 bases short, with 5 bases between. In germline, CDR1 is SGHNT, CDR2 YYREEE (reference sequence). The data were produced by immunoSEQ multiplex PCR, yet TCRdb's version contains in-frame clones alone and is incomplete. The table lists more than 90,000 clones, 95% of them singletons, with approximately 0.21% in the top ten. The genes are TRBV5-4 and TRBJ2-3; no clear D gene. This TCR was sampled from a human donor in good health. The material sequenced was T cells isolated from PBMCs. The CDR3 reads CASSLASSTDTQYF. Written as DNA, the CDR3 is TGTGCCAGCAGCTTGGCTAGTAGCACAGATACGCAGTATTTT.